Here is one T cell receptor beta chain with its context. The antigen is undetermined. Clones were read by immunoSEQ multiplex PCR, and TCRdb kept only the in-frame ones, dropping some. This table holds about 56,000 clones, 90% to 95% found once. The sample is drawn from a study of cytomegalovirus exposure and HLA in healthy donors. Study-wide context: According to later analysis, the same platform produced the approximately 120 validation and 666 first-cohort repertoires.

The donors were part of the validation cohort, which consisted of about 120 subjects and was separate from the first cohort of 600 to 850 subjects. V was pared by 0 bases and J by 3 bases, with 2 bases of the junction left unmatched. The germline gives CDR1 SGHNT, CDR2 YYREEE (reference sequence). This CDR3 region has 15 residues. The study, taken as a whole, reports: The classifier reportedly diagnosed cytomegalovirus status with high specificity and sensitivity. Some TCR beta chains (about 180 of them) were listed as cytomegalovirus-associated.

The sequenced material came from PBMCs. This sequence was found in a woman younger than 35 in good health and CMV-seropositive. The rearrangement joins TRBV5-4 to TRBJ1-3; 8 positions agree with TRBD1. In DNA, the CDR3 is TGTGCCAGCAGCTTGGACAGGGGGTTTGGAAACACCATATATTTT. Its protein is CASSLDRGFGNTIYF.